A single sample is the source of the 23 T cell receptor beta chains below, sequenced in a study. One entry per CDR3 protein, called by TCRdb with MiXCR from the RT-PCR reads. The sample lists about 700,000 distinct CDR3 sequences, 14% occurring once. Material for sequencing was memory CD4+ T cells from blood. All receptors come from a female donor in good health, serving as a healthy control.

This chain joins TRBV5-1 and TRBJ2-1; TRBD2 matches 14 bases. This CDR3 is built from 17 residues. The V gene end was trimmed by 4 bases and the J gene end by 6 bases; junction bases not matched to a gene: 9. Germline V gene data show CDR1 as SGHRS and CDR2 as YFSETQ. CDR3 bases: TGCGCCAGCAGCACTGGACTAGCGGGAGGCCCGTCCAATGAGCAGTTCTTC. It specifies CASSTGLAGGPSNEQFF.

The rearrangement joins TRBV28 to TRBJ2-4; weak D call: TRBD2 (6 bases). The germline V gene has CDR1 MDHEN and CDR2 SYDVKM. V lost 2 bases to trimming and J lost 9 bases, with 11 bases between them. CDR3 length equals 13 residues. The CDR3 bases are TGTGCCAGCAGTTTAGGGACTTGGGGCATTCAGTACTTC. Translating it yields CASSLGTWGIQYF.

This clonotype was seen a handful of times. This chain uses TRBV5-1 with TRBJ1-1; 11 bases map to TRBD1. This CDR3 has 16 amino acids. Germline V gene lookup returns CDR1 SGHRS and CDR2 YFSETQ. The J segment lost 6 bases and the V segment lost 7 bases, leaving 14 bases of the junction unmatched. The chain's CDR3 is CASASKTGQGASEAFF. The CDR3 coding sequence is TGCGCCAGCGCGAGTAAAACAGGACAGGGGGCTTCTGAAGCTTTCTTT. The full variable domain, its missing parts supplied by reference TRBV5-1 and TRBJ1-1, is KAGVTQTPRYLIKTRGQQVTLSCSPISGHRSVSWYQQTPGQGLQFLFEYFSETQRNKGNFPGRFSGRQFSNSRSEMNVSTLELGDSALYLCASASKTGQGASEAFFGQGTRLTVV.

The V and J genes are TRBV6-2 or TRBV6-3 and TRBJ1-1, with 11 bases identical to TRBD1. The CDR3 consists of 15 residues. CDR1 MNHEY and CDR2 SVGEGT come from the germline V gene. Unmatched junction bases numbered 3, after V lost 5 bases and J lost 1 base. Written as DNA, the CDR3 is TGTGCCAGCAGTACAGGACAGGGGGCGAACACTGAAGCTTTCTTT. Its protein product is CASSTGQGANTEAFF.

This clonotype was counted a few times. V usage is TRBV5-1 and J usage is TRBJ2-7; 9 nucleotides agree with TRBD2. This CDR3 has 15 residues. Germline-derived CDR1 and CDR2 are SGHRS and YFSETQ. The V and J ends lost 0 bases and 5 bases, in that order; junction bases with no gene match: 6. The DNA for the CDR3 is TGCGCCAGCAGCTTGGCGCTAGCGGGATTCGACGAGCAGTACTTC. Its translation is CASSLALAGFDEQYF.

The CDR3 sequence is CASSPTHREAGPDTQYF. In DNA, the CDR3 is TGTGCCAGCAGCCCAACCCACCGGGAGGCCGGGCCAGATACGCAGTATTTT. The chain employs TRBV7-9 and TRBJ2-3; TRBD2 matches at 7 bases. The CDR3 sequence is 17 residues long. Germline V gene sequence: CDR1 SEHNR, CDR2 FQNEAQ (reference sequence). Germline trimming cut 5 bases from V and 4 bases from J; bases unmatched to any gene: 15.

The chain employs TRBV2 and TRBJ2-3; possibly TRBD2 for D (6 bases). This CDR3 is 16 amino acids long. Germline V gives CDR1 SNHLY, CDR2 FYNNEI. With 3 bases removed from V and 0 bases from J, the gap between germline ends came to 13 bases. CDR3 sequence (DNA): TGTGCCAGCAGTGACCCGGACTACGCAAGCACAGATACGCAGTATTTT. Protein product: CASSDPDYASTDTQYF.

This clonotype was detected only a few times. The gene calls are TRBV5-1 and TRBJ2-7; D not resolved. The germline V and J ends were trimmed by 0 bases and 5 bases, with 15 bases remaining between them. CDR3 length: 15 amino acids. Germline CDR1 reads SGHRS; CDR2 reads YFSETQ. CDR3 protein: CASSLAVDVRHEQYF. DNA of the CDR3: TGCGCCAGCAGCTTGGCGGTGGATGTCCGCCACGAGCAGTACTTC. The complete variable domain, with remaining parts taken from reference TRBV5-1 and TRBJ2-7, reads KAGVTQTPRYLIKTRGQQVTLSCSPISGHRSVSWYQQTPGQGLQFLFEYFSETQRNKGNFPGRFSGRQFSNSRSEMNVSTLELGDSALYLCASSLAVDVRHEQYFGPGTRLTVT.

The CDR3 nucleotides read TGTGCCATCAGTGAGCCCAGGGAGTCCACAGATACGCAGTATTTT. Translating gives CAISEPRESTDTQYF. The genes are TRBV10-3 and TRBJ2-3; D tentatively fits TRBD1 or TRBD2 (5 bases each). Trimming took 2 bases from V and 2 from J, leaving 11 bases between them. CDR1 ENHRY and CDR2 SYGVKD come from the germline V gene. The CDR3 length is 15 residues.

The rearrangement joins TRBV19 to TRBJ2-3, with a possible D match to TRBD2 (6 bases). Germline V CDR1 and CDR2: LNHDA, SQIVND (reference sequence). V was cut by 7 bases and J by 4 bases, with 18 bases left in between. This CDR3 has 15 amino acids. This CDR3 reads CASTMRVGGADTQYF. The CDR3 nucleotides read TGTGCCAGTACCATGAGAGTCGGGGGTGCAGATACGCAGTATTTT.

This clonotype was detected only a few times. The rearrangement uses TRBV10-2 and TRBJ2-7; 13 nucleotides line up with TRBD2. The CDR3 runs to 17 residues. V lost 4 bases, J lost 1 base, and 7 bases stayed unmatched. Germline V gene sequence: CDR1 WSHSY, CDR2 SAAADI. CDR3 nucleotide sequence: TGCGCCAGCAGTGGACCGACTAGCGGGAGGTTTTCCTACGAGCAGTACTTC. It is translated as CASSGPTSGRFSYEQYF.

The chain has TRBV7-2 and TRBJ1-1; tentatively, D is TRBD1 (5 bases). V lost 1 base, J lost 4 bases, and 16 bases lay in between. Germline loops: CDR1 SGHTA, CDR2 FQGNSA. CDR3 length: 16 amino acids. DNA of the CDR3: TGTGCCAGCAGCTTAGTCGGGTCAGGGTCATTCACTGAAGCTTTCTTT. Its translation is CASSLVGSGSFTEAFF.

This clonotype was seen a few times. This chain connects TRBV7-9 to TRBJ2-1; 8 bases are shared with TRBD2. From germline, CDR1 is SEHNR and CDR2 FQNEAQ (reference sequence). The V and J ends lost 7 bases and 6 bases, in that order; junction bases with no gene match: 8. The CDR3 sequence is 14 residues long. The CDR3 DNA is TGTGCCAGCACGAAACTAGCGGATTCCAATGAGCAGTTCTTC. Its translation: CASTKLADSNEQFF.

The gene calls are TRBV20-1 and TRBJ2-2; D may be TRBD2 (5 bases). Per germline, CDR1 DFQATT and CDR2 SNEGSKA (reference sequence). CDR3 length equals 15 residues. Deletions cut 0 bases from V and 0 bases from J, with 8 bases between. CDR3 loop: CSAREYGANTGELFF. The CDR3 nucleotides read TGCAGTGCTAGAGAGTACGGGGCGAACACCGGGGAGCTGTTTTTT.

The chain is built from TRBV9 and TRBJ2-3; 9 bases fit TRBD2. The CDR3 is 15 residues long. The V gene's germline CDR1 is SGDLS and CDR2 YYNGEE. Trimming at V came to 0 bases and at J to 11 bases, leaving 10 bases not matched to a gene. Here the CDR3 reads CASSVATASGIKQYF. CDR3 coding DNA: TGTGCCAGCAGCGTAGCTACGGCTAGCGGGATTAAGCAGTATTTT. Full variable domain (rest looked up from reference TRBV9 and TRBJ2-3): DSGVTQTPKHLITATGQRVTLRCSPRSGDLSVYWYQQSLDQGLQFLIQYYNGEERAKGNILERFSAQQFPDLHSELNLSSLELGDSALYFCASSVATASGIKQYFGPGTRLTVL.

This clonotype was detected only a few times. The chain combines TRBV6-1 with TRBJ1-5, with D unresolved. Germline V gene sequence: CDR1 MNHNS, CDR2 SASEGT. This CDR3 has 12 residues. V gave up 4 bases and J gave up 9 bases, with 10 bases separating them. CDR3 bases: TGTGCCAGCAGTGCAACCTCTTGGCCCCAGCATTTT. As protein: CASSATSWPQHF.

The CDR3 protein is CTVRSSGFNEQFF. The CDR3 nucleotides are TGTACGGTTCGGTCGTCCGGGTTCAATGAGCAGTTCTTC. The rearrangement uses TRBV12-3 or TRBV12-4 and TRBJ2-1; D unclear. The CDR3 is 13 amino acids.

The sample holds many counts of this clonotype. The V gene is TRBV28, the J gene TRBJ2-7, with TRBD1 matching over 10 bases. J lost 0 bases, V lost 6 bases, and 11 bases had no gene match. Germline CDR1 MDHEN, CDR2 SYDVKM. The CDR3 has 17 amino acids. CDR3 DNA: TGTGCCAGCAGACATACCTGGGACAGGGGCAGCTCCTACGAGCAGTACTTC. Protein: CASRHTWDRGSSYEQYF.

In this sample, this clonotype turned up a few times. This chain uses TRBV11-1 with TRBJ1-6; possibly TRBD1 for D (5 bases). Between the trimmed V and J ends, which lost 2 bases and 7 bases, there was a span of 9 bases. This CDR3 spans 14 amino acids. Germline loops: CDR1 SGHAT, CDR2 FQDESV (reference sequence). The CDR3: CASSLRWGNSPLHF. CDR3 DNA: TGTGCCAGCAGCTTACGGTGGGGGAATTCACCCCTCCACTTT.

The genes are TRBV18 and TRBJ1-1; a weak D match, TRBD1 (6 bases). Germline CDR1 KGHSH, CDR2 LQKENI. The CDR3 loop spans 13 amino acids. Trimming left V 4 bases short and J 3 bases short, with 9 bases between. CDR3 sequence (DNA): TGTGCCAGCTCACACGGGGGCGACACTGAAGCTTTCTTT. Protein product: CASSHGGDTEAFF.

This clonotype was seen a few times. J is TRBJ2-7 and V is TRBV6-2 or TRBV6-3, with no clear D. Trimming removed 6 bases from V and 2 bases from J, with 17 bases in between. CDR3 length: 15 amino acids. Looked up from germline, CDR1 is MNHEY and CDR2 is SVGEGT. The CDR3 coding sequence is TGTGCCAGCAGGACACACAGCCTTAACGCCTACGAGCAGTACTTC. Translation gives CASRTHSLNAYEQYF.

The gene calls are TRBV20-1 and TRBJ2-3; 7 bases match TRBD2. The CDR3 has 15 residues. Germline lookup yields CDR1 DFQATT and CDR2 SNEGSKA (reference sequence). The V segment lost 2 bases and the J segment 0 bases; nucleotides outside the gene matches: 5. Written as DNA, the CDR3 is TGCAGTGCTAGAAGGGAGGGAACTAGCACAGATACGCAGTATTTT. Residues: CSARREGTSTDTQYF.

A few counts support this clonotype. The J gene is TRBJ1-2, the V gene TRBV28, with D hard to call. The V gene's germline CDR1 is MDHEN and CDR2 SYDVKM. Between the trimmed V and J ends, which lost 2 bases and 4 bases, there was a span of 11 bases. This CDR3 contains 14 residues. Here the CDR3 reads CASSLAGGVYGYTF. The CDR3 region has the DNA TGTGCCAGCAGTTTAGCGGGAGGAGTCTATGGCTACACCTTC.